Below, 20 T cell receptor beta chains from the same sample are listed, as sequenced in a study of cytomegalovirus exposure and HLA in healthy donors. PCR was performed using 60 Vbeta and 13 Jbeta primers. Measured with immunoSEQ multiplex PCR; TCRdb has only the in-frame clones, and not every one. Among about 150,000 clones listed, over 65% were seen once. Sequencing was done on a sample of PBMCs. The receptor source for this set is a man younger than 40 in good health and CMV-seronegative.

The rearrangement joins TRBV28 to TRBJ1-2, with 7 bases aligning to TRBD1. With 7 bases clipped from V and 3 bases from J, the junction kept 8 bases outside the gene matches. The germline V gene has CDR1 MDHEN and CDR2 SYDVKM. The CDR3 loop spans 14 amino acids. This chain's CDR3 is CASIERGLDYGYTF. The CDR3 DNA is TGTGCCAGCATTGAAAGGGGGCTCGACTATGGCTACACCTTC.

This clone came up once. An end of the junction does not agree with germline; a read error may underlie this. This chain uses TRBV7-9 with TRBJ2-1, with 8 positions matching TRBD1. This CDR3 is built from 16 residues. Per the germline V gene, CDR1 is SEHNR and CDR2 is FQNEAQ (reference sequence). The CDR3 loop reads CSSSSPSGGAGNEQFF. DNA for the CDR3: TGTTCCAGCAGCTCTCCTTCAGGGGGCGCGGGCAATGAGCAGTTCTTC.

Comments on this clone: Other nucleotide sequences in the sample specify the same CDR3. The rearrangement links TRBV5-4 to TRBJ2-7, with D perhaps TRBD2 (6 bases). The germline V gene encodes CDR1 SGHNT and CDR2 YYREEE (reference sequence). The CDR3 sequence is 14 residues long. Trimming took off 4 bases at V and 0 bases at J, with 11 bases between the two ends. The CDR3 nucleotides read TGTGCCAGCAGCCCCGGGGGACTCTCCTACGAGCAGTACTTC. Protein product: CASSPGGLSYEQYF.

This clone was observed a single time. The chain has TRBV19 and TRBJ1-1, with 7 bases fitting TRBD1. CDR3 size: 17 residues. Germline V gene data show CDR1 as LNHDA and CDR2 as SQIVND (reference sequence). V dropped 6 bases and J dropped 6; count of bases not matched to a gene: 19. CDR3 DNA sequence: TGTGCCAGTAGACCCGGCTTCCGACAGGGACCTCCCTCTGAAGCTTTCTTT. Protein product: CASRPGFRQGPPSEAFF.

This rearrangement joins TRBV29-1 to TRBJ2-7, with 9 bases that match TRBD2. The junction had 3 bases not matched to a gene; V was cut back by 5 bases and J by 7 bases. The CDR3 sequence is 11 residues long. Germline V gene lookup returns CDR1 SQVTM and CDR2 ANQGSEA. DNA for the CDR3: TGCAGCGTTCGGGCGGGAGGGGAGCAGTACTTC. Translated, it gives CSVRAGGEQYF.

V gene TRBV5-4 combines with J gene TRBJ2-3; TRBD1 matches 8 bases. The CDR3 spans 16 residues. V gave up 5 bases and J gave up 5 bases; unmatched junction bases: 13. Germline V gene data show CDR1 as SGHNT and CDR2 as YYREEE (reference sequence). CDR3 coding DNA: TGTGCCAGCAGACCGGGGACAGGAGGCCCTGTAGATACGCAGTATTTT. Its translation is CASRPGTGGPVDTQYF.

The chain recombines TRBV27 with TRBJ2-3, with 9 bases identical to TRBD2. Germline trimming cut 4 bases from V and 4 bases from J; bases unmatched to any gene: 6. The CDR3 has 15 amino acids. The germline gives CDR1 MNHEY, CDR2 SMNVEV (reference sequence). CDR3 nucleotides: TGTGCCAGCAGTTCCCAGCGGGGGGTCGCAGATACGCAGTATTTT. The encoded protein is CASSSQRGVADTQYF.

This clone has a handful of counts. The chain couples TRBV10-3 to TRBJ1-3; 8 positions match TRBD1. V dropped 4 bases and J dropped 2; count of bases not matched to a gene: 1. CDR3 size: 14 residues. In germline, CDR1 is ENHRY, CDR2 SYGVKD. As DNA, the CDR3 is TGTGCCATCAGTGTGACAGGGGCTGGAAACACCATATATTTT. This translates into CAISVTGAGNTIYF.

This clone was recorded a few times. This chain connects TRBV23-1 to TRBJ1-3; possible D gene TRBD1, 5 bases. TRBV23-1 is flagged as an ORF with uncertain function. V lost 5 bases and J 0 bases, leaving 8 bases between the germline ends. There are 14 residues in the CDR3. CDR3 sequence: CASSRQSSGNTIYF. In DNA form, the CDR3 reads TGCGCCAGCAGTAGACAGAGCTCTGGAAACACCATATATTTT.

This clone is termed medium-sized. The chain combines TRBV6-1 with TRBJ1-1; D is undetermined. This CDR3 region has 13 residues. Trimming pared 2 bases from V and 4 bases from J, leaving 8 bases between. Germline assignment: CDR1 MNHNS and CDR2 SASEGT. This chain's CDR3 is CASSEQVTTEAFF. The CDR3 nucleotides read TGTGCCAGCAGTGAACAGGTTACCACTGAAGCTTTCTTT.

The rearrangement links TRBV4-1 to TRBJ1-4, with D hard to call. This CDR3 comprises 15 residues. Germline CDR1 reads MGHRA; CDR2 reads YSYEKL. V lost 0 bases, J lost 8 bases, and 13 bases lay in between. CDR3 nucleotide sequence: TGCGCCAGCAGCCAAGATGGGAGTGCCGTAGAAAAACTGTTTTTT. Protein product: CASSQDGSAVEKLFF.

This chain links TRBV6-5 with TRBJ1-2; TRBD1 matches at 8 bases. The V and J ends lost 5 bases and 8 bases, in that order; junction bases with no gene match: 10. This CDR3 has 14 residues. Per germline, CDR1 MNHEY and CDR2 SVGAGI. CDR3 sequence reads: CASSRQDRAGGYTF. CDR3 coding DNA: TGTGCCAGCAGTCGCCAGGACAGGGCTGGGGGCTACACCTTC.

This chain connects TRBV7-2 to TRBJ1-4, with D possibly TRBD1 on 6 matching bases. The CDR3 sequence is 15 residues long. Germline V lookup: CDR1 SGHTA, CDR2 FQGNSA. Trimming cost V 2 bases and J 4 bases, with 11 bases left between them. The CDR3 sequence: CASSLSRTVNEKLFF. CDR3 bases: TGTGCCAGCAGCTTATCTCGGACAGTTAATGAAAAACTGTTTTTT. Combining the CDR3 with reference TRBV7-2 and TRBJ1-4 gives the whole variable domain GAGVSQSPSNKVTEKGKDVELRCDPISGHTALYWYRQSLGQGLEFLIYFQGNSAPDKSGLPSDRFSAERTGGSVSTLTIQRTQQEDSAVYLCASSLSRTVNEKLFFGSGTQLSVL.

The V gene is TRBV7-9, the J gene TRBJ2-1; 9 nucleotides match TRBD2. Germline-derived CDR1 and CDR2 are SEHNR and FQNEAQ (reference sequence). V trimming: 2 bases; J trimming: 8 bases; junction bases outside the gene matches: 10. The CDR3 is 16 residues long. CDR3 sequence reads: CASSLSAGGPLHEQFF. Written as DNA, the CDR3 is TGTGCCAGCAGCTTATCGGCGGGGGGGCCGCTACATGAGCAGTTCTTC.

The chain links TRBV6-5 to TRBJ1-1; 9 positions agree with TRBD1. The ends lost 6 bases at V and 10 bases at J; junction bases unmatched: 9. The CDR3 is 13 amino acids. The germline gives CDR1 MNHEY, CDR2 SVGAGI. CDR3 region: CASSPGQGYVAFF. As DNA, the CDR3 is TGTGCCAGCAGCCCGGGACAGGGATATGTAGCTTTCTTT.

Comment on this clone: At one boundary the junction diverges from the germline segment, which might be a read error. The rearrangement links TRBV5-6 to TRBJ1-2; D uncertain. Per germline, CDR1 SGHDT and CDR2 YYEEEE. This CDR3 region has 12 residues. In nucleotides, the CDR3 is TGTGCCAGCAGCTTGTCGGGTCGTGGCTACCCCTTC. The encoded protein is CASSLSGRGYPF.

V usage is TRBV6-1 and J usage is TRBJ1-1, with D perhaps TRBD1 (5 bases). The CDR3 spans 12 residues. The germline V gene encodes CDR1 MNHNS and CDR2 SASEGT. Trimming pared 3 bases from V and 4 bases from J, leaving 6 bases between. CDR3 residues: CASSDQGTEAFF. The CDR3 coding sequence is TGTGCCAGCAGTGATCAGGGCACTGAAGCTTTCTTT.

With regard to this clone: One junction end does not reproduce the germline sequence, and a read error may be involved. CDR3 amino acids: CASSLPDRNQPQNF. CDR3 DNA sequence: TGTGCCAGCAGTTTACCCGACAGGAATCAGCCCCAGAATTTT. This rearrangement joins TRBV28 to TRBJ1-5; weak D call: TRBD1 (6 bases). Germline-derived CDR1 and CDR2 are MDHEN and SYDVKM. The CDR3 runs 14 residues. The full variable domain, its missing parts supplied by reference TRBV28 and TRBJ1-5, is DVKVTQSSRYLVKRTGEKVFLECVQDMDHENMFWYRQDPGLGLRLIYFSYDVKMKEKGDIPEGYSVSREKKERFSLILESASTNQTSMYLCASSLPDRNQPQNFGDGTRLSIL.

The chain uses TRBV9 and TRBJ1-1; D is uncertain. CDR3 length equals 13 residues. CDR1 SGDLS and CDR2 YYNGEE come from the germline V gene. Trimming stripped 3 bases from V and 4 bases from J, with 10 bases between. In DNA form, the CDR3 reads TGTGCCAGCAGCGACGCGGGAGGCACTGAAGCTTTCTTT. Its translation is CASSDAGGTEAFF.

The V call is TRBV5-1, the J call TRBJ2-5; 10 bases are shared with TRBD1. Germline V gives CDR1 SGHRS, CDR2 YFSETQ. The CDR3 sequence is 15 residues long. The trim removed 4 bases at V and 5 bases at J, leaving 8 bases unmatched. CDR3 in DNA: TGCGCCAGCAGCCCGGGACAGGGGAGTGAGGAGACCCAGTACTTC. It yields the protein CASSPGQGSEETQYF.